This TCR beta chain appears in the sequencing data of a study of T-cell reconstitution after alpha-beta-depleted transplantation in children. Study findings and constraints: Several hundred graft clones that had expanded were reportedly the source of alpha-beta T cells about two months after transplant.

As it was prepared, the TCRbeta library received unique molecular identifiers. From the PCR reads, TCRdb called clonotypes with MiXCR, one entry per CDR3 protein. The sample consists of about 980,000 distinct CDR3 sequences, about 29% of them appearing once. Germline values: CDR1 SGHRS, CDR2 YFSETQ. The CDR3 extends over 15 amino acids. V was pared by 1 base and J by 4 bases, with 5 bases of the junction left unmatched. In this sample, this clonotype turned up a few times. Its target is unknown. The starting material was PBMCs, mostly from graft donor cells, obtained 360 days after TCRalphabeta/CD19-depleted stem cell transplant. This clonotype was sampled from a boy under two years old who had a stem cell transplant for SCID, so the T cells may come from the graft donor. The J gene is TRBJ2-3, the V gene TRBV5-1; 8 nucleotides line up with TRBD1. The CDR3 is CASSLNPGGADTQYF. CDR3 DNA sequence: TGCGCCAGCAGCTTGAATCCAGGGGGCGCAGATACGCAGTATTTT.